This is a list of T cell receptor beta chains from one sample in a study of patients and donors after allogeneic stem cell transplantation. TCRdb called the RT-PCR reads again in MiXCR, with one record for every CDR3 protein. The sample consists of 150,000 to 250,000 distinct CDR3 sequences, 35% to 50% of them appearing once. The specimen was blood, either unsorted or a sorted T cell fraction (not recorded which). These receptor sequences come from a human donor who was either an allogeneic HSCT recipient or a stem cell or donor lymphocyte infusion donor (not recorded which). It is not recorded whose cells these are; they may come from a transplant donor. The CDR3 runs from the conserved cysteine through the conserved F or W. Fields, in order: CDR3 protein, CDR3 DNA, D gene, clone size, J gene, V gene. D genes are given only for firm matches. Size values are once, few and many counts, or a class for expanded clones, and some rows have none.

cdr3_aa: CASSPGGGELFF
cdr3_nt: TGTGCCAGCTCACCGGGAGGCGGGGAGCTGTTTTTT
d_call: .
clone_size: .
j_call: TRBJ2-2
v_call: TRBV18

cdr3_aa: CSVEDRDAEEQYF
cdr3_nt: TGCAGCGTTGAAGACAGGGACGCGGAAGAGCAGTACTTC
d_call: .
clone_size: .
j_call: TRBJ2-7
v_call: TRBV29-1

cdr3_aa: CASSRTGYLLFF
cdr3_nt: TGTGCCAGCAGTCGGACAGGGTACCTTTTGTTTTTT
d_call: TRBD1
clone_size: few
j_call: TRBJ1-4
v_call: TRBV28

cdr3_aa: CASSGQGSYNSPLHF
cdr3_nt: TGTGCCAGCAGTGGACAGGGTTCCTATAATTCACCCCTCCACTTT
d_call: TRBD1
clone_size: few
j_call: TRBJ1-6
v_call: TRBV12-3/TRBV12-4

cdr3_aa: CAWRMGTADTQYF
cdr3_nt: TGTGCCTGGAGGATGGGTACGGCAGATACGCAGTATTTT
d_call: .
clone_size: .
j_call: TRBJ2-3
v_call: TRBV30

cdr3_aa: CASSLEGLVSPSDNEQFF
cdr3_nt: TGTGCCAGCAGCTTAGAGGGACTAGTATCCCCCTCGGACAATGAGCAGTTCTTC
d_call: TRBD2
clone_size: once
j_call: TRBJ2-1
v_call: TRBV7-9

cdr3_aa: CASSLRQGALSTEAFF
cdr3_nt: TGTGCCAGCAGCTTAAGACAGGGGGCCCTTAGTACTGAAGCTTTCTTT
d_call: TRBD1
clone_size: .
j_call: TRBJ1-1
v_call: TRBV7-6

cdr3_aa: CSVAGLAANNEQFF
cdr3_nt: TGCAGCGTTGCCGGCCTAGCGGCTAACAATGAGCAGTTCTTC
d_call: TRBD2
clone_size: .
j_call: TRBJ2-1
v_call: TRBV29-1

cdr3_aa: CASSLGWDSPGNTEAFF
cdr3_nt: TGTGCCAGCAGTTTAGGGTGGGACAGCCCTGGGAACACTGAAGCTTTCTTT
d_call: TRBD1
clone_size: .
j_call: TRBJ1-1
v_call: TRBV27

cdr3_aa: CASSHSPAGYGYTF
cdr3_nt: TGTGCCAGCAGCCACAGTCCGGCGGGCTATGGCTACACCTTC
d_call: .
clone_size: few
j_call: TRBJ1-2
v_call: TRBV3-1

cdr3_aa: CASRTYTGDNSPLHF
cdr3_nt: TGTGCCAGCAGAACCTATACAGGTGATAATTCACCCCTCCACTTT
d_call: .
clone_size: .
j_call: TRBJ1-6
v_call: TRBV27

cdr3_aa: CSVGGNFWGYTF
cdr3_nt: TGCAGCGTTGGGGGCAACTTCTGGGGCTACACCTTC
d_call: .
clone_size: few
j_call: TRBJ1-2
v_call: TRBV29-1

cdr3_aa: CASSALSAYSNQPQHF
cdr3_nt: TGTGCCAGCAGTGCCTTGTCGGCATATAGCAATCAGCCCCAGCATTTT
d_call: .
clone_size: few
j_call: TRBJ1-5
v_call: TRBV12-3/TRBV12-4

cdr3_aa: CSASTGTAEAFF
cdr3_nt: TGCAGTGCTAGTACAGGGACAGCTGAAGCTTTCTTT
d_call: TRBD1
clone_size: .
j_call: TRBJ1-1
v_call: TRBV20-1

cdr3_aa: CASRRGLNTEAFF
cdr3_nt: TGCGCCAGCAGACGGGGCCTGAACACTGAAGCTTTCTTT
d_call: .
clone_size: few
j_call: TRBJ1-1
v_call: TRBV5-1

cdr3_aa: CASSLWEHSSYNEQFF
cdr3_nt: TGTGCCAGCAGCTTATGGGAGCATAGCTCCTACAATGAGCAGTTCTTC
d_call: .
clone_size: .
j_call: TRBJ2-1
v_call: TRBV13

cdr3_aa: CATSEDRAGANVLTF
cdr3_nt: TGTGCCACCAGTGAGGACCGCGCTGGGGCCAACGTCCTGACTTTC
d_call: .
clone_size: once
j_call: TRBJ2-6
v_call: TRBV24-1

cdr3_aa: CASSLFPGSSYNEQFF
cdr3_nt: TGTGCCAGCAGCTTATTTCCGGGTAGCTCCTACAATGAGCAGTTCTTC
d_call: .
clone_size: few
j_call: TRBJ2-1
v_call: TRBV7-3

cdr3_aa: CASSLILASGDTGELFF
cdr3_nt: TGTGCCAGCAGTTTAATACTAGCCTCGGGCGACACCGGGGAGCTGTTTTTT
d_call: .
clone_size: few
j_call: TRBJ2-2
v_call: TRBV12-3/TRBV12-4

cdr3_aa: CASSQTGYGYTF
cdr3_nt: TGTGCCAGCAGCCAAACGGGGTACGGCTACACCTTC
d_call: .
clone_size: .
j_call: TRBJ1-2
v_call: TRBV6-5

cdr3_aa: CASTETITSGRSPDTQYF
cdr3_nt: TGTGCCAGCACCGAAACGATAACTAGCGGGAGGTCCCCAGATACGCAGTATTTT
d_call: TRBD2
clone_size: .
j_call: TRBJ2-3
v_call: TRBV11-2

cdr3_aa: CASSFQGSGSPLHF
cdr3_nt: TGTGCCAGCAGTTTCCAGGGTAGCGGGTCACCCCTCCACTTT
d_call: .
clone_size: .
j_call: TRBJ1-6
v_call: TRBV27

cdr3_aa: CASSLLANYGYTF
cdr3_nt: TGTGCCAGCAGTTTATTGGCAAACTATGGCTACACCTTC
d_call: .
clone_size: many
j_call: TRBJ1-2
v_call: TRBV28

cdr3_aa: CSVGVNQPQHF
cdr3_nt: TGCAGCGTTGGGGTCAATCAGCCCCAGCATTTT
d_call: .
clone_size: .
j_call: TRBJ1-5
v_call: TRBV29-1

cdr3_aa: CATSRDYPNRYSGNTIYF
cdr3_nt: TGTGCCACCAGCAGAGATTACCCCAACAGGTACTCTGGAAACACCATATATTTT
d_call: .
clone_size: .
j_call: TRBJ1-3
v_call: TRBV15

cdr3_aa: CSARTFRPLNTEAFF
cdr3_nt: TGCAGTGCTAGAACGTTTAGACCGTTGAACACTGAAGCTTTCTTT
d_call: .
clone_size: few
j_call: TRBJ1-1
v_call: TRBV20-1

cdr3_aa: CASSYSGEITGELFF
cdr3_nt: TGTGCCAGCAGTTACTCAGGCGAGATAACCGGGGAGCTGTTTTTT
d_call: .
clone_size: .
j_call: TRBJ2-2
v_call: TRBV6-5

cdr3_aa: CASSLAAPTQLIMNTEAFF
cdr3_nt: TGTGCCAGCAGCTTAGCAGCCCCGACCCAGTTAATAATGAACACTGAAGCTTTCTTT
d_call: .
clone_size: .
j_call: TRBJ1-1
v_call: TRBV7-8

cdr3_aa: CASSLVSGADTQYF
cdr3_nt: TGTGCCAGCAGCTTAGTATCGGGGGCAGATACGCAGTATTTT
d_call: .
clone_size: .
j_call: TRBJ2-3
v_call: TRBV7-2

cdr3_aa: CASSLSRPSFYNSPLHF
cdr3_nt: TGTGCCAGCAGCCTTTCCCGGCCGAGCTTTTATAATTCACCCCTCCACTTT
d_call: .
clone_size: few
j_call: TRBJ1-6
v_call: TRBV7-2

cdr3_aa: CASSDSSGRGETQYF
cdr3_nt: TGTGCCAGCAGTGACTCTAGCGGGAGGGGAGAGACCCAGTACTTC
d_call: TRBD2
clone_size: .
j_call: TRBJ2-5
v_call: TRBV2

cdr3_aa: CASSPLLDPNRGYGYTF
cdr3_nt: TGTGCCAGCAGTCCGTTATTGGACCCTAATCGGGGCTATGGCTACACCTTC
d_call: .
clone_size: few
j_call: TRBJ1-2
v_call: TRBV7-8

cdr3_aa: CASTNHRGQSGELFF
cdr3_nt: TGTGCCAGCACCAACCACAGGGGGCAGAGCGGGGAGCTGTTTTTT
d_call: TRBD1
clone_size: .
j_call: TRBJ2-2
v_call: TRBV6-2/TRBV6-3

cdr3_aa: CSASPPLAEAYNEQFF
cdr3_nt: TGCAGTGCTAGCCCTCCTCTAGCGGAGGCCTACAATGAGCAGTTCTTC
d_call: TRBD2
clone_size: .
j_call: TRBJ2-1
v_call: TRBV20-1

cdr3_aa: CSVEPIGDMGETQYF
cdr3_nt: TGCAGCGTTGAACCAATCGGGGACATGGGAGAGACCCAGTACTTC
d_call: .
clone_size: .
j_call: TRBJ2-5
v_call: TRBV29-1

cdr3_aa: CASSLVASGGEQYF
cdr3_nt: TGCGCCAGCAGCTTGGTGGCTAGCGGGGGCGAGCAGTACTTC
d_call: TRBD2
clone_size: .
j_call: TRBJ2-7
v_call: TRBV5-1

cdr3_aa: CASRGQSSWEQYF
cdr3_nt: TGTGCCAGCAGGGGACAGTCCTCTTGGGAGCAGTACTTC
d_call: TRBD1
clone_size: once
j_call: TRBJ2-7
v_call: TRBV25-1

cdr3_aa: CASRKQGEVYEQYF
cdr3_nt: TGCGCCAGCAGAAAACAGGGTGAGGTCTACGAGCAGTACTTC
d_call: .
clone_size: .
j_call: TRBJ2-7
v_call: TRBV5-1

cdr3_aa: CASMWEPDTQYF
cdr3_nt: TGTGCCAGCATGTGGGAGCCAGATACGCAGTATTTT
d_call: .
clone_size: .
j_call: TRBJ2-3
v_call: TRBV2

cdr3_aa: CASSYYPPGAPNYNEQFF
cdr3_nt: TGTGCCAGCAGTTACTACCCCCCGGGGGCTCCGAACTACAATGAGCAGTTCTTC
d_call: .
clone_size: .
j_call: TRBJ2-1
v_call: TRBV6-5

cdr3_aa: CASSKRGLGCGYTF
cdr3_nt: TGTGCCAGCAGCAAAAGGGGTTTGGGCTGTGGCTACACCTTC
d_call: .
clone_size: .
j_call: TRBJ1-2
v_call: TRBV21-1

cdr3_aa: CASSLKPGGVNTEAFF
cdr3_nt: TGTGCCAGCAGCTTAAAGCCAGGGGGCGTGAACACTGAAGCTTTCTTT
d_call: TRBD1
clone_size: few
j_call: TRBJ1-1
v_call: TRBV7-9

cdr3_aa: CASSFTGTGELFF
cdr3_nt: TGTGCCAGCAGTTTCACAGGCACCGGGGAGCTGTTTTTT
d_call: .
clone_size: few
j_call: TRBJ2-2
v_call: TRBV6-1

cdr3_aa: CASSLTRVGTEAFF
cdr3_nt: TGTGCCAGCAGTTTAACCAGGGTAGGGACTGAAGCTTTCTTT
d_call: .
clone_size: few
j_call: TRBJ1-1
v_call: TRBV12-3/TRBV12-4

cdr3_aa: CASSWGQGNEKLFF
cdr3_nt: TGTGCCAGCAGCTGGGGACAGGGGAATGAAAAACTGTTTTTT
d_call: TRBD1
clone_size: few
j_call: TRBJ1-4
v_call: TRBV7-2

cdr3_aa: CASSSGAYTGELFF
cdr3_nt: TGTGCCAGCAGTTCCGGGGCCTACACCGGGGAGCTGTTTTTT
d_call: .
clone_size: .
j_call: TRBJ2-2
v_call: TRBV12-3/TRBV12-4

cdr3_aa: CASSRLAGGPDEQFF
cdr3_nt: TGTGCCAGCAGCCGACTAGCGGGAGGGCCAGATGAGCAGTTCTTC
d_call: TRBD2
clone_size: once
j_call: TRBJ2-1
v_call: TRBV7-6

cdr3_aa: CASSVTLGNTGELFF
cdr3_nt: TGTGCCAGCAGCGTAACCCTTGGGAACACCGGGGAGCTGTTTTTT
d_call: .
clone_size: .
j_call: TRBJ2-2
v_call: TRBV9

cdr3_aa: CSVVIDPNDDNEQFF
cdr3_nt: TGCAGCGTTGTTATAGACCCCAACGATGACAATGAGCAGTTCTTC
d_call: .
clone_size: .
j_call: TRBJ2-1
v_call: TRBV29-1

cdr3_aa: CASSESGTLSEAFF
cdr3_nt: TGTGCCAGCAGTGAATCGGGGACACTCTCTGAAGCTTTCTTT
d_call: .
clone_size: few
j_call: TRBJ1-1
v_call: TRBV2